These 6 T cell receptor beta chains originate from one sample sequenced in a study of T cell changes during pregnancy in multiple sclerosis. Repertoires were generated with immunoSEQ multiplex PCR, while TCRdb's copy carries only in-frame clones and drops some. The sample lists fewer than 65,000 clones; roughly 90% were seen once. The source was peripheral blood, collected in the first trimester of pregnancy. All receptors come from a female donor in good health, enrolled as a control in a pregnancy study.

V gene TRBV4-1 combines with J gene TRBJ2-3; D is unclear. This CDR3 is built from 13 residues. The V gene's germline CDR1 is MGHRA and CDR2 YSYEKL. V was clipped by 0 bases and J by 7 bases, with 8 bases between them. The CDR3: CASSQEEAYTQYF. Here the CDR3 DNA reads TGCGCCAGCAGCCAAGAGGAAGCGTATACGCAGTATTTT.

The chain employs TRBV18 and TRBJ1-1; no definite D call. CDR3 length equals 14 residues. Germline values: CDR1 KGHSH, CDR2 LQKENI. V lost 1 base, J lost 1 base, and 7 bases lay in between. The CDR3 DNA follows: TGTGCCAGCTCACCACTATCACAGAACACTGAAGCTTTCTTT. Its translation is CASSPLSQNTEAFF.

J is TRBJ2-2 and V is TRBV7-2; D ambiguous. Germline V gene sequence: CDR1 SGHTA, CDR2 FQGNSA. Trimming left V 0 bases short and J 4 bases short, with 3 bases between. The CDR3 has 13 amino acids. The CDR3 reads CASSLAATGELFF. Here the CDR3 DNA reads TGTGCCAGCAGCTTAGCGGCCACCGGGGAGCTGTTTTTT.

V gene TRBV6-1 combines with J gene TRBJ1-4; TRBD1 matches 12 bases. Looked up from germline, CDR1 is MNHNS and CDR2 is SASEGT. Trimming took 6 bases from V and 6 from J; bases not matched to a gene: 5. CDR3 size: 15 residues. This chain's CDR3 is CASRGDRGQDEKLFF. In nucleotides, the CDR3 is TGTGCCAGCAGGGGGGACAGGGGGCAGGATGAAAAACTGTTTTTT.

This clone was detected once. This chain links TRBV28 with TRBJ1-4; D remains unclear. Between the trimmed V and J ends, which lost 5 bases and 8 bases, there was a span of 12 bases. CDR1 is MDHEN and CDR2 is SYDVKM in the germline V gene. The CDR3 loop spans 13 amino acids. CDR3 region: CASSPGRLEKLFF. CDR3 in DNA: TGTGCCAGCAGTCCGGGGAGGTTGGAAAAACTGTTTTTT.

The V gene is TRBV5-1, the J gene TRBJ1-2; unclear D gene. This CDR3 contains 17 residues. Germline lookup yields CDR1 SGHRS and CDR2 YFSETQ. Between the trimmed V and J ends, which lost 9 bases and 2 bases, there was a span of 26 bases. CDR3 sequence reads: CATPPRVLSYLNYGYTF. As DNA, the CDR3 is TGCGCCACCCCCCCCCGGGTCCTTTCTTACCTAAACTATGGCTACACCTTC.